Below are 11 T cell receptor beta chains sequenced from a single sample in a study of response to subunit inactivated influenza vaccine. One entry per CDR3 protein, called by TCRdb with MiXCR from the RT-PCR reads. The repertoire has a few hundred thousand distinct CDR3 sequences, around 15% of them found once; the top ten carry over 8.5%. The specimen was PBMCs from blood, collected 11 to 12 days after vaccination. The source of these receptors is a man between 45 and 60 years old who received an inactivated influenza vaccine.

This clonotype turned up a few times. The genes are TRBV6-2 or TRBV6-3 and TRBJ1-5, with TRBD1 matching over 8 bases. Germline V gene lookup returns CDR1 MNHEY and CDR2 SVGEGT. With 4 bases clipped from V and 3 bases from J, the junction kept 11 bases outside the gene matches. The CDR3 has 17 residues. The CDR3: CASSSVQRTGNNQPQHF. CDR3 bases: TGTGCCAGCAGTTCCGTGCAACGGACAGGGAACAATCAGCCCCAGCATTTT.

This clonotype was picked up a small number of times. The CDR3, as DNA: TGTGCCTCCTCCCGCTCCGCCTACGAGCAGTACTTC. Its translation is CASSRSAYEQYF. This chain links TRBV14 with TRBJ2-7, with D unresolved. V lost 11 bases to trimming and J lost 2 bases, with 13 bases between them. This CDR3 is 12 amino acids long. Germline assignment: CDR1 SGHDN and CDR2 FVKESK. The variable domain in full, completed from reference TRBV14 and TRBJ2-7, reads EAGVTQFPSHSVIEKGQTVTLRCDPISGHDNLYWYRRVMGKEIKFLLHFVKESKQDESGMPNNRFLAERTGGTYSTLKVQPAELEDSGVYFCASSRSAYEQYFGPGTRLTVT.

V is TRBV7-6 and J is TRBJ1-3, with D possibly being TRBD1 (6 bases). Trimming removed 3 bases from V and 4 bases from J, with 10 bases in between. CDR1 and CDR2 (germline): SGHVS, FNYEAQ. The CDR3 is made up of 14 amino acids. CDR3 residues: CASSLATGGNTIYF. The CDR3 nucleotides are TGTGCCAGCAGCTTGGCCACAGGGGGAAACACCATATATTTT.

This clonotype was counted only a few times. The chain links TRBV7-9 to TRBJ2-1, with D hard to call. V was pared by 8 bases and J by 10 bases, with 12 bases between. The CDR3 runs to 11 residues. The germline V gene has CDR1 SEHNR and CDR2 FQNEAQ (reference sequence). The CDR3 coding sequence is TGTGCCAGCTGGTCCGCCAGCGAGCAGTTCTTC. Amino acid sequence: CASWSASEQFF. Filled out from reference TRBV7-9 and TRBJ2-1, the complete variable domain reads DTGVSQNPRHKITKRGQNVTFRCDPISEHNRLYWYRQTLGQGPEFLTYFQNEAQLEKSRLLSDRFSAERPKGSFSTLEIQRTEQGDSAMYLCASWSASEQFFGPGTRLTVL.

This chain joins TRBV5-6 and TRBJ2-5, with D uncertain. V gave up 7 bases and J gave up 5 bases, with 12 bases separating them. The CDR3 loop spans 12 amino acids. From germline, CDR1 is SGHDT and CDR2 YYEEEE. The CDR3 sequence is CASQDLGETQYF. In nucleotides, the CDR3 is TGTGCCAGCCAAGATTTGGGGGAGACCCAGTACTTC.

The sample holds a few counts of this clonotype. This sequence joins TRBV7-2 and TRBJ2-7; TRBD2 matches at 10 bases. CDR3 length equals 15 residues. CDR1 and CDR2 from the germline V gene are SGHTA and FQGNSA. V was pared by 7 bases and J by 4 bases, with 10 bases of the junction left unmatched. The CDR3 reads CASTKDRAGGYEQYF. CDR3 coding DNA: TGTGCCAGCACCAAAGATAGAGCGGGAGGGTACGAGCAGTACTTC.

In this sample, this clonotype turned up a few times. The chain is built from TRBV12-3 or TRBV12-4 and TRBJ2-7; weak D call: TRBD1 (5 bases). CDR3 size: 13 residues. V lost 6 bases and J lost 7, with 16 bases in between. As DNA, the CDR3 is TGTGCCAGCAGAAGTGACAGCCCTCGGGAGCAGTACTTC. Translation gives CASRSDSPREQYF.

In this sample, this clonotype turned up many times. The chain is built from TRBV7-8 and TRBJ2-6; D not certain. The CDR3 has 17 amino acids. Germline CDR1 reads SGHVS; CDR2 reads FQNEAQ. The germline V and J ends were trimmed by 0 bases and 0 bases, with 9 bases remaining between them. The DNA for the CDR3 is TGTGCCAGCAGCTTAGCCCGCAGGAGCTCTGGGGCCAACGTCCTGACTTTC. It encodes CASSLARRSSGANVLTF.

The V gene is TRBV6-2 or TRBV6-3, the J gene TRBJ1-5, with D unclear. Germline CDR1 reads MNHEY; CDR2 reads SVGEGT. This CDR3 is built from 12 residues. V was pared by 5 bases and J by 8 bases, with 10 bases between. The CDR3 region has the DNA TGTGCCAGCAGTCCCAGTTGGGAGCCCCAGCATTTT. Protein product: CASSPSWEPQHF.

This clonotype was seen a handful of times. CDR3 sequence reads: CATSGSGGDGYTF. The CDR3 DNA sequence: TGTGCCACCAGCGGTTCGGGGGGTGATGGCTACACCTTC. The chain has TRBV24-1 and TRBJ1-2; weak D call: TRBD1 (5 bases). CDR1 and CDR2 (germline): KGHDR, SFDVKD. The CDR3 covers 13 residues. V lost 7 bases and J lost 6, with 14 bases in between.

In its sample, this clonotype was seen a few times. The chain carries TRBV12-3 or TRBV12-4 and TRBJ2-5; D is undetermined. CDR3 length: 14 residues. The V and J ends lost 5 bases and 7 bases respectively, with 17 bases between them. The CDR3 loop is CASSPRGIGGTQYF. CDR3 nucleotides: TGTGCCAGCAGTCCCCGAGGAATTGGTGGGACCCAGTACTTC.